This T cell receptor beta chain comes out of a study of cytomegalovirus exposure and HLA in healthy donors (TCRdb year 2017). For the wider study: An earlier analysis of approximately 640 of the donors reported more than 250 Gb of sequence data and around 110 million unique TCR beta sequences from roughly 200 million T cells. An early release that covered about 600 HLA-typed donors contained about 300 gigabases of sequencing data and around 85 million unique TCR sequences. The genetic ancestry cluster associated with self-reported Caucasian donors included 81% of the roughly 400 genotyped donors. The study was designed to test whether signatures of past pathogen exposure could be identified by cataloging public T cell receptors. The study profiled the T cell repertoires of about 640 subjects by immunosequencing and related them to cytomegalovirus serostatus. Along with the approximately 650-subject first cohort, a separate validation cohort of over 90 different subjects was used. The study combined high-throughput TCR immunosequencing, statistical association of individual TCRs with disease status, and machine learning to predict cytomegalovirus infection status. In a later analysis, previously published TCR beta repertoires from more than 500 donors were re-analyzed and high-resolution HLA genotyping was added so that TCR occurrence patterns could be studied. Rather than using new phenotypic data, the later analysis identified candidate immune exposures from TCR beta sequences and from how often those sequences occurred across donors. An earlier analysis of approximately 630 of the donors applied high-throughput TCR beta sequencing to assess whether each TCR beta V gene segment acted as functional or pseudogenic. Donor age, sex, ethnicity and CMV serostatus were compiled alongside the repertoire data. A later genetic analysis took genome-wide SNP genotypes for about 55% of the 666 donors and used that subset as a discovery cohort. Every repertoire in the discovery cohort had been generated on one and the same sequencing platform. Class I and class II HLA loci were covered by the typing at four-digit resolution. Typing coverage differed by locus: A, B, C, DRB1 and DQB1 were typed in about 629-630 donors, DQA1 in 522, DPA1 in some 600, and DPB1 in around 440. Four to six DR-DQ haplotypes were handled as single units for association and clustering because linkage in the cohort was strong. Among roughly 400 genotyped donors of the cohort, an average of roughly 230,000 unique TCR beta nucleotide sequences was sequenced per donor, of which roughly 17% were non-productive. Results and caveats for the whole study, not just this receptor: While some public TCRs were present in many individuals, most TCR sequences turned up only very rarely across donors. Correlated functional status among segregating V segments might reflect linkage disequilibrium, but an unknown experimental factor could not be ruled out. In vitro tests confirmed that three of the cytomegalovirus-associated TCR beta chains recognize cytomegalovirus antigens. In a later analysis, HLA-associated TCR beta chains showed more clonal expansion and lower generation probabilities than non-associated chains that were equally common. A later analysis found that TCR association rates varied across HLA loci, with DRB1 alleles showing the most associated TCRs and HLA-C alleles the fewest. The earlier analysis of 587 of the donors excluded over 15 rarely observed V segments, including chromosome 9 orphons, because counts were too low. A group of highly shared sequence variants was considered likely to be a technical artifact of the sequencing pipeline. A further reported finding was that TCR beta sequences accurately predicted the HLA-A and HLA-B alleles for most subjects in the first cohort. Strong co-occurrence of HLA alleles, especially DR and DQ, made assigning TCR associations to individual alleles difficult. A total of about 180 TCR beta chains were listed by the study as associated with cytomegalovirus. Most CMV-associated TCR beta chains appeared to be HLA-restricted in a later analysis, and the HLA associations seemed to be driven largely by CMV exposure. Immune exposure information for the cohort was limited to CMV serostatus. In an earlier analysis of approximately 590 of the donors, most TCR beta V segments appeared in productive rearrangements about 87% or about 30% of the time, broadly matching IMGT annotations. Roughly uniform sequencing depth across donors was assumed in presence/absence analyses, although this assumption may not hold. Cytomegalovirus status was reported to be diagnosed by the classifier with high specificity and sensitivity in both the original and validation cohorts. Compared with the 666-donor mean, donors in an Asian-associated ancestry cluster had fewer N-insertions in productive TCRs, according to a later genetic analysis. Only TCR beta chains were sequenced in this cohort, and the absence of alpha or paired-chain data limited detectable features. The authors suggested that the approach could potentially be extended to other disease states and immunological phenotypes. In a later genetic analysis, a missense DCLRE1C variant was associated with V-gene and J-gene trimming of TCR beta chains, and the association was replicated in an independent cohort. Several of the top co-occurrence clusters appeared to be linked to parvovirus B19, influenza, CMV and Epstein-Barr virus, according to a later analysis. Because HLA typing was unavailable for some donors at each locus, only the typed subset was used in association tests. A later analysis associated 16,951 TCR beta sequences with specific HLA alleles at a false discovery rate of 0.05. Some IMGT-functional V segments, including TRBV6-2 and TRBV6-3, could not be told apart with the 87-base-pair reads, so those segments were excluded.

The cohort consisted of some 730 healthy bone marrow donors. At the time of sampling, all cohort members were nominally healthy, though unrecorded immune exposures were likely present. The donor tested CMV seronegative, placing the donor among the 352 seronegative members of the cohort. Each donor provided a peripheral blood sample, and peripheral blood mononuclear cells were used for TCR beta sequencing. Genomic DNA extraction from the blood cell samples was performed with the Qiagen DNeasy Blood Extraction Kit. Notes on this clone: What this receptor recognizes is not known. Qualities for individual bases were not recorded, and no much larger clone is one base off.

The germline V gene encodes CDR1 GTSNPN and CDR2 SVGIG (reference sequence). Including cysteine and phenylalanine, the CDR3 has 16 amino acids. Only the CDR3 part of the read is kept: 48 bases, read in frame from the first base. Germline trimming amounts to 6 bases on V and 0 bases on J, with 11 as the count of junction bases outside the gene matches. The protocol used for the library was the immunoSEQ multiplex PCR assay. For the multiplex PCR, a mixture combining 60 forward primers for TCR Vbeta segments and 13 reverse primers for TCR Jbeta segments was used. The CDR3 region of rearranged TCR beta genes was amplified from genomic DNA by a multiplex PCR assay. Amplified TCR beta libraries were sequenced as 87-base-pair reads on the Illumina HiSeq System. Per the authors' processing: A later analysis tallied around 87 million unique TCR beta chains across the 700 or so repertoires, and approximately 11 million of those chains were shared by two or more donors. Raw reads were error-corrected and collapsed into unique sequences by a nearest-neighbor algorithm in which closely related sequences were merged to remove PCR and sequencing errors. CDR3 sequences were aligned to IMGT reference sequences to assign V, D and J gene segments. For a sequence to be retained, a match of at least six nucleotides was required to both a V gene segment and a J gene segment. A rearrangement counted as productive if the CDR3 had no stop codons and remained in frame with V and J, and every other rearrangement counted as non-productive. CDR3 was defined by IMGT convention, running from the second conserved V-encoded cysteine to the conserved J-encoded phenylalanine. The earlier analysis of a few hundred of the donors excluded sequences that lacked an unambiguous match to a single V gene segment. In an earlier analysis of 587 of the donors, V segments were called functional above 56.7% productive rearrangements and were called segregating when the between-donor standard deviation exceeded 5%. A statistical classification framework was built for diagnosing cytomegalovirus status from the catalog of TCR beta chain sequences. A later analysis assigned V and J genes by comparing TCR nucleotide sequences with IMGT/GENE-DB human TR gene sequences. A later analysis assigned CDR3 sequences and most-parsimonious VDJ recombination scenarios with the TCRdist pipeline. A later analysis defined each TCR beta chain by its CDR3 amino acid sequence plus V-gene family, and excluded reads lacking a unique V-gene family. As a way to deal with suspected cross-contamination and a sequencing artifact, a later analysis dropped 450 to 700 nucleotide sequences that were highly shared and had low generation probability. For each public chain, a later analysis derived a clonal expansion index from normalized ranks of inferred template counts within each repertoire. In a later analysis, generation probabilities were computed using a VDJ recombination model fitted to out-of-frame rearrangements, and the results were checked against IGoR. Hypergeometric tests were used in a later analysis to score TCR-TCR, TCR-HLA and TCR-CMV co-occurrence, with a repertoire-size bias correction applied to the TCR pairs. A later analysis estimated false discovery rates by permuting HLA or CMV assignments 20 times. In a later analysis, co-occurring TCRs were grouped using DBSCAN, and TCRdist sequence similarity was added for clustering within HLA-allele-positive subsets. Co-occurrence clustering excluded repertoires with fewer than 30,000 or more than 120,000 public chains, plus five with anomalous nucleotide sharing. TCRdb limited this immuneACCESS table to in-frame rearrangements with V and J called. A share of clones is missing; checked studies link under half to unresolved V genes, and the rest is unexplained. V, J and clone size reflect that table, while D and trimming were determined from the DNA. The sample table lists 100,000 to 150,000 clones, over 70% of them with a count of one. Of the sample, more than 2.5% falls within the top ten clones.

The specimen sequenced was PBMCs. This receptor was obtained from a woman in her forties or fifties in good health and CMV-seronegative. Recombination joined TRBV30 with TRBJ2-1; the central 7 bases match TRBD2. The DNA is as follows: TGTGCCTGCCCCTCCACTAGCGCGAGCTCCTACAATGAGCAGTTCTTC. Its amino acids are CACPSTSASSYNEQFF.